Included here is one T cell receptor (beta chain) sequence, with context. This clone appeared a few times. No cognate antigen has been identified for it. Base-call qualities are not available, and no considerably larger clone is one nucleotide away. These data originate in a study of metastatic and nonmetastatic thyroid tumors (TCRdb year 2020). Regarding the research as a whole: Repertoires from peripheral blood and from tumor or nodule tissue samples of malignant and benign thyroid patients were compared. Broader findings and caveats from the paper: In both blood and tumor samples, malignant tumors were reported to have significantly higher TCR beta diversity than benign nodules.

Libraries came from PCR. The reads were generated on an Illumina HiSeq 4000. High-throughput sequencing was used to profile the TCR beta-chain CDR3 region of every patient. Per the original workflow: CDR3 differences across clinicopathological groups were used to build a classifier for discriminating distant-metastatic papillary thyroid cancer patients. The Shannon index was used to assess repertoire diversity, and the Morisita-Horn index was used to assess tumor-blood repertoire similarity. Through fastp at Q25 and MiXCR, TCRdb rebuilt clones from the public reads, retaining in-frame beta chains. The V and J calls were determined by TCRdb, not by the authors. For this sample there are about 41,000 clones; approximately 24% appear just once. The ten largest account for 13% to 15% of the sample. From the germline V gene, CDR1 is SGHAT and CDR2 is FQNNGV. The CDR3 has 15 amino acids, counting the end cysteine and phenylalanine. CDR3 DNA only is kept here, 45 bases in frame from base 1. At the junction V is shortened by 2 bases and J by 0 bases, with 11 bases in between.

No patient had received any treatment before thyroid surgery. Patient clinical samples collected from about 2012 to 2019 were retrospectively analysed using T-cell receptor beta sequencing. The chain couples TRBV11-2 to TRBJ2-7; no confident D gene assignment can be made. The clonotype was recovered from a female donor with papillary thyroid cancer or a benign thyroid nodule (not recorded which). Some clones in this sample may be carry-over from other donors' samples. Sequenced: tumor tissue. The CDR3 loop reads CASSLSTFSSYEQYF. The DNA reads TGTGCCAGCAGCTTATCTACATTCAGCTCCTACGAGCAGTACTTC.